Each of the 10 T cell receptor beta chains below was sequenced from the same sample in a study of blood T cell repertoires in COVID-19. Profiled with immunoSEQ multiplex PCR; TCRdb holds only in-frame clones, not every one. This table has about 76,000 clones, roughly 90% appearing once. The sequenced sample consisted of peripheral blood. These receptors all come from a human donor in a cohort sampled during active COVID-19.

The CDR3 reads CSAKGETQYF. The CDR3 DNA follows: TGCAGTGCTAAGGGGGAGACCCAGTACTTC. This chain links TRBV20-1 with TRBJ2-5, with D possibly matching TRBD1 (5 bases). The ends were cut back, 4 bases at V and 5 bases at J, with 5 bases in the middle. CDR1 DFQATT and CDR2 SNEGSKA come from the germline V gene (reference sequence). The CDR3 covers 10 residues.

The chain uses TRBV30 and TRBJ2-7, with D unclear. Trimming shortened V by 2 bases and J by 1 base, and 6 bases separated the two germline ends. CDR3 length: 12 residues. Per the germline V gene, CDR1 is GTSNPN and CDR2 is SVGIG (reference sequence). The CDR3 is CAWSSGSYEQYF. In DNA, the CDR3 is TGTGCCTGGAGTTCCGGTTCCTACGAGCAGTACTTC.

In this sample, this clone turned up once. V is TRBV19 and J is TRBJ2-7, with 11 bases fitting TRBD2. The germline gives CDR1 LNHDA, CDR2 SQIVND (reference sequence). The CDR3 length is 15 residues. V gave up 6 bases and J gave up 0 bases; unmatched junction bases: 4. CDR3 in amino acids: CASSRGTSGSYEQYF. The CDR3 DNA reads TGTGCCAGTAGCCGAGGGACTAGCGGCTCCTACGAGCAGTACTTC. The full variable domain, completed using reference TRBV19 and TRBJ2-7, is DGGITQSPKYLFRKEGQNVTLSCEQNLNHDAMYWYRQDPGQGLRLIYYSQIVNDFQKGDIAEGYSVSREKKESFPLTVTSAQKNPTAFYLCASSRGTSGSYEQYFGPGTRLTVT.

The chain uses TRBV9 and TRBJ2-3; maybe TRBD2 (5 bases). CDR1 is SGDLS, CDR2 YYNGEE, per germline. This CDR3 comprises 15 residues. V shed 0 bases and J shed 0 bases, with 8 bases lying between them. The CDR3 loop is CASSVGGSSTDTQYF. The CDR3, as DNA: TGTGCCAGCAGCGTAGGCGGGTCTAGCACAGATACGCAGTATTTT.

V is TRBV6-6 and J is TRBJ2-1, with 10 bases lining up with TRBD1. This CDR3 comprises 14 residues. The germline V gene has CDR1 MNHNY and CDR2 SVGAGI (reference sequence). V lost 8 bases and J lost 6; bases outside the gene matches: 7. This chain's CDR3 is CASYDRGPSNEQFF. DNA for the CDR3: TGTGCCAGCTATGACAGGGGGCCTTCCAATGAGCAGTTCTTC.

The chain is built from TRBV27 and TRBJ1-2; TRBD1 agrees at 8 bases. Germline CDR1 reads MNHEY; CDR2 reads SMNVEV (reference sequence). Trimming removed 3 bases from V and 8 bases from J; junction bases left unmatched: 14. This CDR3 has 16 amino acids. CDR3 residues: CASSFRTGNRVSGYTF. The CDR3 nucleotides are TGTGCCAGCAGTTTTCGGACAGGGAATAGGGTGAGCGGCTACACCTTC.

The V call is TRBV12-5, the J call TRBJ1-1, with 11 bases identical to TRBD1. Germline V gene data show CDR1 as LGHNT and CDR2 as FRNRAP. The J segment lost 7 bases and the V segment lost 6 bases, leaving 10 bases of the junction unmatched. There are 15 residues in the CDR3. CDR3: CASGDLGQGAIEAFF. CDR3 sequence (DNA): TGTGCTAGTGGGGACCTAGGACAGGGGGCCATTGAAGCTTTCTTT. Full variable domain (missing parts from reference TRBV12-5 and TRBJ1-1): DARVTQTPRHKVTEMGQEVTMRCQPILGHNTVFWYRQTMMQGLELLAYFRNRAPLDDSGMPKDRFSAEMPDATLATLKIQPSEPRDSAVYFCASGDLGQGAIEAFFGQGTRLTVV.

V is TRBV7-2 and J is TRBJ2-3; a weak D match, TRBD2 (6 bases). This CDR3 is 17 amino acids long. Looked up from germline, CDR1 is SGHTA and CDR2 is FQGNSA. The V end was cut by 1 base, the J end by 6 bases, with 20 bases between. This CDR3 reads CASSLVIRRGAGDTQYF. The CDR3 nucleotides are TGTGCCAGCAGCTTAGTGATACGGCGGGGCGCCGGGGATACGCAGTATTTT.

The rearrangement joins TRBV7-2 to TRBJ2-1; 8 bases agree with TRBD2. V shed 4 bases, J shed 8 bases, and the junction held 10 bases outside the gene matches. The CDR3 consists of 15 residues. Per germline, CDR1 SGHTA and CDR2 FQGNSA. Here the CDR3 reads CASSSVAGYSDEQFF. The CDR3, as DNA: TGTGCCAGCAGCTCCGTAGCGGGATATAGCGATGAGCAGTTCTTC.

CDR3 loop: CASSLRTGLNEKLFF. The CDR3 DNA sequence: TGTGCCAGCAGCCTTCGGACAGGGCTTAATGAAAAACTGTTTTTT. The chain couples TRBV7-9 to TRBJ1-4, with 8 bases matching TRBD1. V shed 5 bases, J shed 4 bases, and the junction held 6 bases outside the gene matches. Looked up from germline, CDR1 is SEHNR and CDR2 is FQNEAQ (reference sequence). This CDR3 is built from 15 residues.